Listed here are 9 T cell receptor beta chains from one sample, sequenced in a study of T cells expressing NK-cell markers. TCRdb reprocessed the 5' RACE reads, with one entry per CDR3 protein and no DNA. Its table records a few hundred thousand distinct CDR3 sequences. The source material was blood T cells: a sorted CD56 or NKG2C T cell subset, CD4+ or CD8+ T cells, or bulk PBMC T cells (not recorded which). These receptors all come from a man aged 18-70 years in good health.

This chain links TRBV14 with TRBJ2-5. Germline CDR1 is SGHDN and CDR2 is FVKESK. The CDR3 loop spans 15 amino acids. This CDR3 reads CASSQPMGLQETQYF. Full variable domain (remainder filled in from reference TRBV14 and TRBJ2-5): EAGVTQFPSHSVIEKGQTVTLRCDPISGHDNLYWYRRVMGKEIKFLLHFVKESKQDESGMPNNRFLAERTGGTYSTLKVQPAELEDSGVYFCASSQPMGLQETQYFGPGTRLLVL.

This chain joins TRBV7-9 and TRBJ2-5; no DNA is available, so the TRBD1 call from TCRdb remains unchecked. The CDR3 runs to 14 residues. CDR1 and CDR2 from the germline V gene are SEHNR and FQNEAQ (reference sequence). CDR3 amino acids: CASSLTGFQETQYF.

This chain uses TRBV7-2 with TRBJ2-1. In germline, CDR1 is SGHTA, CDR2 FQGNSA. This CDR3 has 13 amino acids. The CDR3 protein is CASSLALKGEQFF.

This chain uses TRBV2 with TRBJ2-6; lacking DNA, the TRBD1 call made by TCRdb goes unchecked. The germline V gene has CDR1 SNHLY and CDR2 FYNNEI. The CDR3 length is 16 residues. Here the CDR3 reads CASSRQGNAGANVLTF.

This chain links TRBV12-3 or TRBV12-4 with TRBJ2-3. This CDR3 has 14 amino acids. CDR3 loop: CASSSTHRTDTQYF.

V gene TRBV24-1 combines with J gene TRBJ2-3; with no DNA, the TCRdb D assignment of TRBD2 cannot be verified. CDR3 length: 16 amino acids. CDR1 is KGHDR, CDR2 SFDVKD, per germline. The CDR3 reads CATSDDLAGARRTQYF.

The chain's CDR3 is CASSLSVSTDTQYF. This chain connects TRBV27 to TRBJ2-3. The CDR3 extends over 14 amino acids. The germline CDR1 and CDR2 sequences are MNHEY and SMNVEV (reference sequence).

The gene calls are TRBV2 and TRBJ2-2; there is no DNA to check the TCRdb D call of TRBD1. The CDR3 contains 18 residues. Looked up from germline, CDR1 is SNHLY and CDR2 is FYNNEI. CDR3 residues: CASRPGQGALAVTGELFF.

The CDR3 region is CASSQDPWAALYSTDTQYF. The rearrangement joins TRBV4-2 to TRBJ2-3. The germline gives CDR1 LGHNA, CDR2 YNFKEQ. The CDR3 has 19 residues.